This T cell receptor (beta chain) appears in the sequencing data of a study of cytomegalovirus exposure and HLA in healthy donors. Study-level information: A subsequent analysis stated that the 120 or so validation repertoires were run on the same platform as the roughly 620 first-cohort repertoires.

The V gene lost 5 bases and the J gene lost 0 bases, with 11 bases spanning the gap. Germline CDR1 is SQVTM and CDR2 is ANQGSEA. This CDR3 has 13 residues. As regards this clone: Its matching antigen is unknown.

The study's findings and limits: Confirmation in vitro established that a few CMV-associated chains were specific for CMV antigens. TCR clusters originating in the first cohort tended to co-occur in the 120 validation repertoires, according to a later analysis. The study flagged fewer than 200 TCR beta chains as cytomegalovirus-associated.

Using immunoSEQ multiplex PCR, the repertoire was profiled, and TCRdb retains in-frame clones only, with some absent. Altogether over 200,000 clones are present, about 90% being singletons, with the ten largest covering approximately 2.9%. The sequence was obtained from a woman aged 18-29 years in good health and CMV-seronegative. Sample: PBMCs. The V call is TRBV29-1, the J call TRBJ2-7; tentatively, D is TRBD1 (6 bases). CDR3 sequence reads: CSVRTELSYEQYF. The CDR3 nucleotides are TGCAGCGTTCGGACAGAGCTCTCCTACGAGCAGTACTTC.